Listed below are T cell receptor beta chains from one sample, sequenced in a study of blood T cell repertoires in COVID-19. Measured with immunoSEQ multiplex PCR; TCRdb has only the in-frame clones, and not every one. This repertoire shows about 190,000 clones, approximately 88% found once; its top ten account for around 3.5%. What was sequenced was PBMCs or T cells enriched from blood (not recorded which). The receptors were sampled from a young woman who had recovered from COVID-19. The CDR3 runs from the conserved cysteine through the conserved F or W. The order of the fields is clone size, V gene, CDR3 protein. Rows give clone size only sometimes, using once, few, many, or a class for an expanded clone.

NA,TRBV7-9,CASSFDKVISNQPQHF
NA,TRBV5-1,CASSPSEAGTGFRSNEKLFF
NA,TRBV19,CASSIEPGDPANYGYTF
NA,TRBV7-2,CASSFQQEAFF
NA,TRBV5-1,CASSLGTGYNEQFF
NA,TRBV7-6,CASSLNPGIQYF
once,TRBV19,CASSIGSYEQFF
NA,TRBV11-3,CASSLGGTKNTDTQYF
NA,TRBV6-5,CASSYVSGSYNEQFF
NA,TRBV19,CASSTDLMNTEAFF
NA,TRBV7-2,CASSATTSGGAPGELFF
NA,TRBV4-1,CASSPQREMYNEQFF
NA,TRBV11-2,CASSPTSRPQYF
NA,TRBV10-3,CAISPGQGGWGNEQFF
NA,TRBV25-1,CASSDRGAVSSPLHF
NA,TRBV11-2,CASSLAGGADTQYF
once,TRBV28,CASSRDSYMSLNTEAFF
NA,TRBV5-8,CASSYRGGGWNQPQHF
NA,TRBV2,CASSEQGTRVGTQYF
NA,TRBV10-3,CATNRDRVYGYTF
NA,TRBV19,CASSIGRSRAGNTIYF
NA,TRBV4-1,CASSQDPIGQPQHF
NA,TRBV6-5,CASSDPGQGNSPLHF
once,TRBV25-1,CASTKGQGYVGDGYTF
NA,TRBV7-2,CASSKGTSYEQYF
NA,TRBV19,CASSIGRSYEQYF
NA,TRBV11-2,CASSQGLGLADYNEQFF
few,TRBV29-1,CSVAAGGVSGYTF
NA,TRBV14,CASSQVLRGGRDTQYF